A single T cell receptor beta chain is shown here with its context. What it recognizes is unknown. This entry comes from a study of T cells expressing NK-cell markers. The wider study: Sequenced donors, eight in total, included seven who were HCMV-seropositive and one who was seronegative. Study-level results: For four donors, these clonotypes were likewise the leading ones in the CD3+CD56-NKG2C+ fraction. Six donors had dominant NKG2C+ clonotypes that comprised roughly 1.0-7.5% of their CD8+ T cells.

It was by 5'RACE template switching with UMIs that TCR beta cDNA was made. TCRdb reanalyzed the 5' RACE reads and collapses them to one entry per CDR3 protein, without DNA. This sample's table has hundreds of thousands of distinct CDR3 sequences. The CDR3 extends over 17 amino acids. The germline V gene encodes CDR1 ENHRY and CDR2 SYGVKD. The clonotype comes from a man aged 18-75 years in good health. The chain couples TRBV10-3 to TRBJ2-1; TCRdb's D call, TRBD1, is unchecked because there is no DNA. Sequenced material: blood T cells: a sorted CD56 or NKG2C T cell subset, CD4+ or CD8+ T cells, or bulk PBMC T cells (not recorded which). This chain's CDR3 is CAISPPKTGGRSHEQFF.